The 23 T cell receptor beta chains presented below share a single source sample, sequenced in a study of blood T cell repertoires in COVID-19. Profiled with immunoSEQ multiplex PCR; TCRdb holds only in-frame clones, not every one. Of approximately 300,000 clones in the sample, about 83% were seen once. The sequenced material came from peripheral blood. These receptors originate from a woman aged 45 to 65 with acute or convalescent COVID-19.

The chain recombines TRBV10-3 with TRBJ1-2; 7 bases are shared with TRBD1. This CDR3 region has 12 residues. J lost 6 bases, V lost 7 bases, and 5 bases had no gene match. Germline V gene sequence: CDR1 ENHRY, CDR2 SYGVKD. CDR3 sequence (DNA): TGTGCCATCACAGACAGGGAAAATGGCTACACCTTC. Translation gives CAITDRENGYTF.

The CDR3 DNA reads TGTGCCAGCAGCTCCACGTCTATCACAGATACGCAGTATTTT. Its protein is CASSSTSITDTQYF. The chain employs TRBV7-3 and TRBJ2-3; no firm D call. This CDR3 comprises 14 residues. Per germline, CDR1 SGHTA and CDR2 FQGTGA. V was pared by 4 bases and J by 2 bases, with 10 bases between. The variable domain in full, completed from reference TRBV7-3 and TRBJ2-3, reads GAGVSQTPSNKVTEKGKYVELRCDPISGHTALYWYRQSLGQGPEFLIYFQGTGAADDSGLPNDRFFAVRPEGSVSTLKIQRTERGDSAVYLCASSSTSITDTQYFGPGTRLTVL.

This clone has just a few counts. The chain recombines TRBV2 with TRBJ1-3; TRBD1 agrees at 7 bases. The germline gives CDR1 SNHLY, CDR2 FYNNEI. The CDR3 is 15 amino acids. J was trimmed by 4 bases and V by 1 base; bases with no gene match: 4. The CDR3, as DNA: TGTGCCAGCAGTGAAGAACAGGGGAACGGAAACACCATATATTTT. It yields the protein CASSEEQGNGNTIYF. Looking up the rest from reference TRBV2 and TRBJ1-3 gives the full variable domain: EPEVTQTPSHQVTQMGQEVILRCVPISNHLYFYWYRQILGQKVEFLVSFYNNEISEKSEIFDDQFSVERPDGSNFTLKIRSTKLEDSAMYFCASSEEQGNGNTIYFGEGSWLTVV.

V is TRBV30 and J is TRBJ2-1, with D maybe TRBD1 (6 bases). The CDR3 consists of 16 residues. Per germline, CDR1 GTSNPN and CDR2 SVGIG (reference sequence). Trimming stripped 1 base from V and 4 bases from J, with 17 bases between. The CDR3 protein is CAWSGKQGGWYNEQFF. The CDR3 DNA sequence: TGTGCCTGGAGTGGAAAACAGGGCGGGTGGTACAATGAGCAGTTCTTC.

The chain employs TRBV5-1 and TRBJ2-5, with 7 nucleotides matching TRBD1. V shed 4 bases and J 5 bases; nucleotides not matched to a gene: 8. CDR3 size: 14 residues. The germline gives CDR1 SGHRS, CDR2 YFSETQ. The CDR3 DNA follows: TGCGCCAGCAGCCCACAGGGGAATAAGGAGACCCAGTACTTC. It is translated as CASSPQGNKETQYF.

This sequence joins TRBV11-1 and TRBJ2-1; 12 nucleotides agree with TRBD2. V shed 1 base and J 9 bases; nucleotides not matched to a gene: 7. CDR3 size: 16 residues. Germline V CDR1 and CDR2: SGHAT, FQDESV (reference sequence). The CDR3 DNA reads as TGTGCCAGCAGCTTAGTAGGACTAGCGGGGCTTAGTGAGCAGTTCTTC. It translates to CASSLVGLAGLSEQFF.

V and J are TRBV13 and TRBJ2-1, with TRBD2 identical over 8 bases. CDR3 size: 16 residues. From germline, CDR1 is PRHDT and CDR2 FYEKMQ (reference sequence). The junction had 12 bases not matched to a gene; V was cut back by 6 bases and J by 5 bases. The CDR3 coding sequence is TGTGCCAGCAGTATAACCGGGACTAGACCTGACAATGAGCAGTTCTTC. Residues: CASSITGTRPDNEQFF. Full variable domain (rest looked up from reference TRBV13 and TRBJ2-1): AAGVIQSPRHLIKEKRETATLKCYPIPRHDTVYWYQQGPGQDPQFLISFYEKMQSDKGSIPDRFSAQQFSDYHSELNMSSLELGDSALYFCASSITGTRPDNEQFFGPGTRLTVL.

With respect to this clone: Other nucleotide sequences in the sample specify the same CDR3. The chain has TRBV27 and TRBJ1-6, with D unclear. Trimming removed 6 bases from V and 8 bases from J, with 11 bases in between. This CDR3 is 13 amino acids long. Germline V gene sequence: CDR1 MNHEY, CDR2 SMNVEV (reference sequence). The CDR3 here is CASSLSPYSPLHF. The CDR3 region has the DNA TGTGCCAGCAGCCTTAGCCCGTATTCACCCCTCCACTTT.

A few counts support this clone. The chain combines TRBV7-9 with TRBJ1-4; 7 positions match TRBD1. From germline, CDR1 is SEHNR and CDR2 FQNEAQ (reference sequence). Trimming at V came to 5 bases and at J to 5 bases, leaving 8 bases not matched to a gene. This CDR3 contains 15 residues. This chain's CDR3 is CASSPPTGTNEKLFF. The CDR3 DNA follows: TGTGCCAGCAGCCCCCCGACAGGGACAAATGAAAAACTGTTTTTT.

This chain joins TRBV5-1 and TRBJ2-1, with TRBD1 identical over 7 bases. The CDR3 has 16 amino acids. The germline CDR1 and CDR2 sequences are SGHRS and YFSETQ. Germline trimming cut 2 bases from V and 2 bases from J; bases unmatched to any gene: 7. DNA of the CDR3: TGCGCCAGCAGCTTACTGACCGGGACAGCCTACAATGAGCAGTTCTTC. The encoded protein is CASSLLTGTAYNEQFF.

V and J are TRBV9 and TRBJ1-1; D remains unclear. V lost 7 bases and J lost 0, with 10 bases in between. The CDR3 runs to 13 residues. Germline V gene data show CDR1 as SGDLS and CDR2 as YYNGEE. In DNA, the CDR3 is TGTGCCAGCGGAGTTCTAATGAACACTGAAGCTTTCTTT. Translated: CASGVLMNTEAFF.

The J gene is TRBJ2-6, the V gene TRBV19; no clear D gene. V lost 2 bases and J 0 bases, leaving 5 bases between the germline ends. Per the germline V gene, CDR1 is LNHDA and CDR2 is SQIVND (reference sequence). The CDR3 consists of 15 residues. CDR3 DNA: TGTGCCAGTAGTATATCCTTCTCTGGGGCCAACGTCCTGACTTTC. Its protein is CASSISFSGANVLTF.

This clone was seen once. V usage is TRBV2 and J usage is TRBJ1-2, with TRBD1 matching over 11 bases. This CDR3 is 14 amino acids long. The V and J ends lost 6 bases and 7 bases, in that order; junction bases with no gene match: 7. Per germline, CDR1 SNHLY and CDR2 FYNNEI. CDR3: CASSWTGGSTGYTF. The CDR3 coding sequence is TGTGCCAGCAGCTGGACAGGGGGCTCTACTGGCTACACCTTC.

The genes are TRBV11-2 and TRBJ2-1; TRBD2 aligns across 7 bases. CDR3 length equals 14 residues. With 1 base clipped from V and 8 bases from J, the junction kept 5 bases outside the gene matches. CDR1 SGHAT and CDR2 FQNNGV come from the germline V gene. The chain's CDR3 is CASSLGWLADEQFF. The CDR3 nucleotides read TGTGCCAGCAGCTTAGGGTGGCTAGCGGATGAGCAGTTCTTC.

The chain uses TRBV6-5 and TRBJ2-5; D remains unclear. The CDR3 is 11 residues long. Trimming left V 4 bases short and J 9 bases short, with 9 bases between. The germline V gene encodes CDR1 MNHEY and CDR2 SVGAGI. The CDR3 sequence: CASSSGVAQYF. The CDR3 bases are TGTGCCAGCAGTTCAGGCGTGGCCCAGTACTTC.

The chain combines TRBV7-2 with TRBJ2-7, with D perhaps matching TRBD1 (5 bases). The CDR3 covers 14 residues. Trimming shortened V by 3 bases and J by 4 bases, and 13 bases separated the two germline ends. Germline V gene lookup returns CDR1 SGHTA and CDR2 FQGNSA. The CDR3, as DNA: TGTGCCAGCAGCTTGGGGCGGCAACGGTACGAGCAGTACTTC. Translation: CASSLGRQRYEQYF.

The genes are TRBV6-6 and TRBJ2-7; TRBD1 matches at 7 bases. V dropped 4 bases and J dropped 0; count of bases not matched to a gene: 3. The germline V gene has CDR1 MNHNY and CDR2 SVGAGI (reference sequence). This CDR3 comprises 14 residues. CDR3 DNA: TGTGCCAGCAGTTCCCGGGACAGCTCCTACGAGCAGTACGTC. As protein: CASSSRDSSYEQYV.

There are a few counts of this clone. CDR3 sequence: CACHRVYEQYF. For the CDR3, the DNA is TGTGCCTGCCACAGGGTTTACGAGCAGTACTTC. The chain couples TRBV30 to TRBJ2-7; D may be TRBD1 (6 bases). The CDR3 has 11 residues. V was trimmed by 6 bases and J by 4 bases, leaving 10 bases between them. Germline CDR1 and CDR2: GTSNPN and SVGIG (reference sequence).

CDR3 amino acids: CASSQGGGQPQHF. The CDR3, as DNA: TGTGCCAGCAGTCAAGGGGGCGGTCAGCCCCAGCATTTT. V and J are TRBV27 and TRBJ1-5, with 7 bases matching TRBD1. Germline CDR1 and CDR2: MNHEY and SMNVEV (reference sequence). CDR3 length: 13 residues. J gave up 6 bases and V 5 bases, and 4 bases lay outside the gene matches.

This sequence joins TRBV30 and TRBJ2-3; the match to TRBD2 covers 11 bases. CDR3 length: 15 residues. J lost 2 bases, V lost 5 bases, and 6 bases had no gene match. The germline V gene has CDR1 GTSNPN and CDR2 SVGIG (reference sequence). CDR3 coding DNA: TGTGCCTGGGGTCTAGCGGGGGGATACACAGATACGCAGTATTTT. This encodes CAWGLAGGYTDTQYF. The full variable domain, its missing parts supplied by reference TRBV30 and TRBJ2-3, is SQTIHQWPATLVQPVGSPLSLECTVEGTSNPNLYWYRQAAGRGLQLLFYSVGIGQISSEVPQNLSASRPQDRQFILSSKKLLLSDSGFYLCAWGLAGGYTDTQYFGPGTRLTVL.

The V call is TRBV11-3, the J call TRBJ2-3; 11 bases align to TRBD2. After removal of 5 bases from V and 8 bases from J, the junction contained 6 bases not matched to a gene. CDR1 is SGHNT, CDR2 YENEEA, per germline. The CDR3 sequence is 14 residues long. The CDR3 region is CASSQVAGGGTQYF. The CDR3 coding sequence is TGTGCCAGCAGCCAAGTAGCGGGAGGGGGTACGCAGTATTTT.

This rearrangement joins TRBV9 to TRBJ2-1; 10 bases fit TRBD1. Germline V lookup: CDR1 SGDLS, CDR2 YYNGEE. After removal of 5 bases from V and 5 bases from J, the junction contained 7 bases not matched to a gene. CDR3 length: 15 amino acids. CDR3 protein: CASRDRDRGNNEQFF. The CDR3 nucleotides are TGTGCCAGCAGAGACCGGGACAGGGGCAACAATGAGCAGTTCTTC.

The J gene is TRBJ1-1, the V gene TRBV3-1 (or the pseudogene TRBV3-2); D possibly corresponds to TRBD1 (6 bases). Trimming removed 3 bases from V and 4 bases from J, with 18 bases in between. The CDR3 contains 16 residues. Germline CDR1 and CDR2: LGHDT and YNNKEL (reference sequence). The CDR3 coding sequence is TGTGCCAGCAGCCAGGGGTCCCGGGGGGCCGTCACTGAAGCTTTCTTT. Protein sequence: CASSQGSRGAVTEAFF.